This T cell receptor (beta chain) was retrieved from a study of cytomegalovirus exposure and HLA in healthy donors. Study observations and caveats: The tendency of first-cohort TCR clusters to co-occur in the 120 or so validation repertoires was the finding of a later analysis. A list of around 150 TCR beta chains associated with cytomegalovirus was given. CMV antigen specificity was confirmed in vitro for a few CMV-associated chains.

Profiling relied on immunoSEQ multiplex PCR, and the TCRdb table lists in-frame clones only, not all of them. The sample lists fewer than 65,000 clones; about 88% were seen once. The CDR3 extends over 14 amino acids. The germline gives CDR1 SGHKS, CDR2 YYEKEE (reference sequence). V lost 0 bases, J lost 6 bases, and 12 bases lay in between. On this clone itself: Its antigen is not identified.

The rearrangement uses TRBV5-5 and TRBJ1-2; a weak D match, TRBD1 (6 bases). Sequences were obtained from PBMCs. The receptor comes from a woman aged 18 to 35 in good health and CMV-seronegative. The CDR3 sequence: CASSLGSGANGYTF. As DNA, the CDR3 is TGTGCCAGCAGCTTGGGCTCAGGGGCGAATGGCTACACCTTC. The whole variable domain, filled in from reference TRBV5-5 and TRBJ1-2, reads DAGVTQSPTHLIKTRGQQVTLRCSPISGHKSVSWYQQVLGQGPQFIFQYYEKEERGRGNFPDRFSARQFPNYSSELNVNALLLGDSALYLCASSLGSGANGYTFGSGTRLTVV.